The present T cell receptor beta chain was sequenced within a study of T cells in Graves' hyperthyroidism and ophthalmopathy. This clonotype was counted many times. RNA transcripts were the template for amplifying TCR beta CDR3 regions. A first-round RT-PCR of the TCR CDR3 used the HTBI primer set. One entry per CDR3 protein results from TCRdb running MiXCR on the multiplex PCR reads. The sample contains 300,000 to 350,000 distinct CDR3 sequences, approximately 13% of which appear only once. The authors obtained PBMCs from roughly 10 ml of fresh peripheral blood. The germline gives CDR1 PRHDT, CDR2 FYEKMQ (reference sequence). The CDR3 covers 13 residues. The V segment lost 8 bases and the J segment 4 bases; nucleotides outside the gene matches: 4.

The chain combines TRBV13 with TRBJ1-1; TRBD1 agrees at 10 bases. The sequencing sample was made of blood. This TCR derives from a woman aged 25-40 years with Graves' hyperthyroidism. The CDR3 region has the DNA TGTGCCAGCCTGGACAGGGGGGTCACTGAAGCTTTCTTT. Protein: CASLDRGVTEAFF.